Below are 26 T cell receptor beta chains sequenced from a single sample in a study of STAT5B mutations in CD4+ large granular lymphocyte leukemia. Profiled with immunoSEQ multiplex PCR; TCRdb holds only in-frame clones, not every one. There are 30,000 or so clones in the sample; around 81% occur only once, and roughly 4.4% lies in the top ten. The material sequenced was CD4+ T cells from blood buffy coats. Every receptor here comes from a human donor in good health.

The V and J genes are TRBV18 and TRBJ2-7; D call uncertain. V lost 0 bases and J lost 2, with 8 bases in between. Germline CDR1 and CDR2: KGHSH and LQKENI. The CDR3 length is 14 residues. The CDR3 spells CASSPPGRAYEQYF. CDR3 sequence (DNA): TGTGCCAGCTCACCACCGGGCCGCGCCTACGAGCAGTACTTC.

The V gene is TRBV9, the J gene TRBJ1-1, with D possibly being TRBD1 (5 bases). Deletions cut 4 bases from V and 3 bases from J, with 13 bases between. Germline V gene sequence: CDR1 SGDLS, CDR2 YYNGEE. The CDR3 has 14 residues. Here the CDR3 DNA reads TGTGCCAGCAGCATTGGGGACGGATACACTGAAGCTTTCTTT. It yields the protein CASSIGDGYTEAFF.

CDR3 coding DNA: TGTGCCAGCAGTGAAGAGGCTACAGGGGGTCAGCCCCAGCATTTT. Protein: CASSEEATGGQPQHF. The rearrangement uses TRBV2 and TRBJ1-5; the match to TRBD1 covers 8 bases. The V and J ends lost 1 base and 6 bases, in that order; junction bases with no gene match: 5. The germline CDR1 and CDR2 sequences are SNHLY and FYNNEI. The CDR3 is 15 residues long. Looking up the rest from reference TRBV2 and TRBJ1-5 gives the full variable domain: EPEVTQTPSHQVTQMGQEVILRCVPISNHLYFYWYRQILGQKVEFLVSFYNNEISEKSEIFDDQFSVERPDGSNFTLKIRSTKLEDSAMYFCASSEEATGGQPQHFGDGTRLSIL.

The genes are TRBV6-5 and TRBJ2-5, with D possibly being TRBD1 (5 bases). The CDR3 extends over 14 amino acids. Per the germline V gene, CDR1 is MNHEY and CDR2 is SVGAGI. V lost 5 bases, J lost 4 bases, and 14 bases lay in between. The CDR3 spells CASSPGFWGETQYF. CDR3 DNA: TGTGCCAGCAGTCCAGGGTTTTGGGGAGAGACCCAGTACTTC.

The chain has TRBV2 and TRBJ1-6; the D is unclear. The CDR3 sequence is 13 residues long. Germline V lookup: CDR1 SNHLY, CDR2 FYNNEI. With 8 bases removed from V and 4 bases from J, the gap between germline ends came to 9 bases. The CDR3 is CASLAEYNSPLHF. CDR3 DNA: TGTGCCAGCCTAGCGGAGTATAATTCACCCCTCCACTTT.

This sequence joins TRBV19 and TRBJ2-1, with TRBD2 matching 9 bases. Germline CDR1 LNHDA, CDR2 SQIVND (reference sequence). V shed 10 bases, J shed 3 bases, and the junction held 7 bases outside the gene matches. This CDR3 has 14 amino acids. In DNA, the CDR3 is TGTGCCACCCTAGCGACTAGCGGCTACAATGAGCAGTTCTTC. Encoded protein: CATLATSGYNEQFF.

The chain employs TRBV18 and TRBJ1-1, with 8 bases that match TRBD1. The CDR3 loop spans 18 amino acids. Germline V gene lookup returns CDR1 KGHSH and CDR2 LQKENI. V was clipped by 3 bases and J by 3 bases; unmatched bases: 15. The CDR3 reads CASSPGADRGPRYTEAFF. CDR3 DNA: TGTGCCAGCTCACCCGGAGCCGACAGGGGCCCAAGGTACACTGAAGCTTTCTTT.

The V call is TRBV9, the J call TRBJ1-1; weak D call: TRBD1 (6 bases). This CDR3 has 15 residues. Trimming removed 0 bases at V and 1 base at J, with 10 bases between. Germline loops: CDR1 SGDLS, CDR2 YYNGEE. CDR3 residues: CASSVGVGANTEAFF. In DNA form, the CDR3 reads TGTGCCAGCAGCGTAGGGGTGGGGGCGAACACTGAAGCTTTCTTT.

This chain links TRBV7-2 with TRBJ2-7; D is unclear. The germline CDR1 and CDR2 sequences are SGHTA and FQGNSA. The V end was cut by 1 base, the J end by 6 bases, with 13 bases between. The CDR3 has 14 residues. In DNA form, the CDR3 reads TGTGCCAGCAGCTTAGAAGTGCGCCCCTCCGAGCAGTACTTC. Translation: CASSLEVRPSEQYF.

This clone appeared once. J is TRBJ1-2 and V is TRBV7-9; D may be TRBD1 (5 bases). The length of the CDR3 is 13 residues. V dropped 1 base and J dropped 4 bases, with 7 bases sitting between them. CDR1 and CDR2 from the germline V gene are SEHNR and FQNEAQ (reference sequence). CDR3 in amino acids: CASSLGGGYGYTF. The CDR3 DNA is TGTGCCAGCAGCTTAGGGGGCGGCTATGGCTACACCTTC.

This chain connects TRBV7-9 to TRBJ1-1; no clear D. V dropped 2 bases and J dropped 1 base, with 8 bases sitting between them. The CDR3 spans 14 residues. Germline V gene sequence: CDR1 SEHNR, CDR2 FQNEAQ (reference sequence). The CDR3 loop reads CASSLRSPNTEAFF. CDR3 bases: TGTGCCAGCAGCTTAAGATCTCCGAACACTGAAGCTTTCTTT.

The chain links TRBV27 to TRBJ2-1; D remains unclear. Between the trimmed V and J ends, which lost 2 bases and 4 bases, there was a span of 9 bases. The CDR3 extends over 14 amino acids. Germline V gene data show CDR1 as MNHEY and CDR2 as SMNVEV (reference sequence). CDR3 bases: TGTGCCAGCAGTTTAAGTCAGGCGTACAATGAGCAGTTCTTC. Its protein is CASSLSQAYNEQFF.

The rearrangement joins TRBV23-1 to TRBJ1-4, with no clear D. TRBV23-1 is flagged as an ORF with uncertain function. The V end was cut by 4 bases, the J end by 5 bases, with 17 bases between. The CDR3 has 16 residues. The CDR3 nucleotides are TGCGCCAGCAGTCCCCGGAGTCGGGGAAGGAATGAAAAACTGTTTTTT. Its translation is CASSPRSRGRNEKLFF.

V gene TRBV7-2 combines with J gene TRBJ2-1, with 14 bases identical to TRBD2. After removal of 0 bases from V and 9 bases from J, the junction contained 7 bases not matched to a gene. Germline values: CDR1 SGHTA, CDR2 FQGNSA. This CDR3 has 17 residues. The CDR3 coding sequence is TGTGCCAGCAGCTTAGCCCCGACTAGCGGGAGGGATAGTGAGCAGTTCTTC. Residues: CASSLAPTSGRDSEQFF.

The rearrangement joins TRBV23-1 to TRBJ2-7; a possible D gene is TRBD2 (5 bases). TRBV23-1 is sorted into the ORF group, with uncertain function. Trimming cost V 3 bases and J 1 base, with 13 bases left between them. The CDR3 consists of 15 residues. CDR3 amino acids: CASSHSGRGSYEQYF. Here the CDR3 DNA reads TGCGCCAGCAGTCACTCCGGACGGGGATCCTACGAGCAGTACTTC.

This chain connects TRBV4-2 to TRBJ2-6; D is unclear. Trimming stripped 0 bases from V and 2 bases from J, with 11 bases between. The CDR3 has 17 amino acids. Per germline, CDR1 LGHNA and CDR2 YNFKEQ. The CDR3 DNA is TGTGCCAGCAGCCAAGAGCCCGTTGTTACTGGGGCCAACGTCCTGACTTTC. This encodes CASSQEPVVTGANVLTF.

V is TRBV7-9 and J is TRBJ2-3, with unresolved D. Germline V CDR1 and CDR2: SEHNR, FQNEAQ (reference sequence). The CDR3 consists of 14 residues. V was cut by 5 bases and J by 0 bases, with 9 bases left in between. The DNA for the CDR3 is TGTGCCAGCAGCCGTGGTGGTAGCACAGATACGCAGTATTTT. Its translation: CASSRGGSTDTQYF.

J is TRBJ2-1 and V is TRBV6-4; 9 bases align to TRBD2. The length of the CDR3 is 20 residues. Germline V gene lookup returns CDR1 MRHNA and CDR2 SNTAGT. Germline trimming cut 2 bases from V and 0 bases from J; bases unmatched to any gene: 14. The DNA for the CDR3 is TGTGCCAGCAGTGACGCCGAGCGGGAGGTCCGTGACTACTCCTACAATGAGCAGTTCTTC. The encoded protein is CASSDAEREVRDYSYNEQFF.

CDR3 sequence: CASSLGGRANVLTF. In nucleotides, the CDR3 is TGTGCCAGCAGTCTCGGTGGGAGGGCCAACGTCCTGACTTTC. V usage is TRBV28 and J usage is TRBJ2-6; no definite D call. The V end lost 5 bases, the J end lost 5 bases, and 10 bases lay between the germline ends. Per germline, CDR1 MDHEN and CDR2 SYDVKM. CDR3 length: 14 amino acids. Based on the CDR3 plus reference TRBV28 and TRBJ2-6, the full variable domain is DVKVTQSSRYLVKRTGEKVFLECVQDMDHENMFWYRQDPGLGLRLIYFSYDVKMKEKGDIPEGYSVSREKKERFSLILESASTNQTSMYLCASSLGGRANVLTFGAGSRLTVL.

The V gene is TRBV25-1, the J gene TRBJ2-7, with D hard to call. CDR3 length equals 15 residues. V was pared by 6 bases and J by 1 base, with 16 bases between. CDR1 MGHDK and CDR2 SYGVNS come from the germline V gene. The CDR3 DNA follows: TGTGCCAGCAGCCCTCTTTTTAGCATTTCCTACGAGCAGTACTTC. It codes for CASSPLFSISYEQYF.

The chain joins TRBV7-9 to TRBJ2-4; tentatively, D is TRBD1 or TRBD2 (6 bases each). The CDR3 consists of 15 residues. Trimming removed 6 bases at V and 5 bases at J, with 17 bases between. The germline CDR1 and CDR2 sequences are SEHNR and FQNEAQ (reference sequence). The CDR3 region is CASRRGGGQENIQYF. The DNA for the CDR3 is TGTGCCAGCAGACGAGGTGGGGGGCAGGAAAACATTCAGTACTTC.

The chain couples TRBV19 to TRBJ2-7; D is undetermined. Germline CDR1 and CDR2: LNHDA and SQIVND (reference sequence). The CDR3 has 13 amino acids. Trimming pared 3 bases from V and 1 base from J, leaving 7 bases between. CDR3 sequence (DNA): TGTGCCAGTAGTATGCAGGCGTCCTACGAGCAGTACTTC. Protein: CASSMQASYEQYF.

V gene TRBV10-3 combines with J gene TRBJ2-5; TRBD1 agrees at 7 bases. CDR1 is ENHRY, CDR2 SYGVKD, per germline. The CDR3 totals 13 residues. The J segment lost 4 bases and the V segment lost 7 bases, leaving 6 bases of the junction unmatched. The CDR3 DNA sequence: TGTGCCATCACCCCCCGACAGGGAGAGACCCAGTACTTC. Amino acids: CAITPRQGETQYF.

The rearrangement joins TRBV7-2 to TRBJ2-5, with a weak D call TRBD1 (6 bases). This CDR3 contains 14 residues. Trimming removed 4 bases at V and 0 bases at J, with 9 bases between. The germline V gene has CDR1 SGHTA and CDR2 FQGNSA. The CDR3 DNA sequence: TGTGCCAGCAGCTCAACAGGGTACCAAGAGACCCAGTACTTC. Translating it yields CASSSTGYQETQYF.

The rearrangement links TRBV6-1 to TRBJ2-1; 10 positions agree with TRBD2. The CDR3 has 13 residues. CDR1 MNHNS and CDR2 SASEGT come from the germline V gene. The ends lost 6 bases at V and 10 bases at J; junction bases unmatched: 6. CDR3 nucleotides: TGTGCCAGCAGCCTAGCGGGAGTGGGCGAGCAGTTCTTC. Its protein product is CASSLAGVGEQFF.

This chain connects TRBV5-1 to TRBJ2-2; possible D gene TRBD2, 5 bases. The V gene's germline CDR1 is SGHRS and CDR2 YFSETQ. Trimming stripped 4 bases from V and 2 bases from J, with 9 bases between. The CDR3 has 14 amino acids. The CDR3 protein is CASSPGINTGELFF. The DNA for the CDR3 is TGCGCCAGCAGCCCCGGGATAAACACCGGGGAGCTGTTTTTT. Full variable domain (remainder filled in from reference TRBV5-1 and TRBJ2-2): KAGVTQTPRYLIKTRGQQVTLSCSPISGHRSVSWYQQTPGQGLQFLFEYFSETQRNKGNFPGRFSGRQFSNSRSEMNVSTLELGDSALYLCASSPGINTGELFFGEGSRLTVL.